The T cell receptor (beta chain) under discussion was sequenced for a study of shared T cell receptors in the human thymus. Here immunoSEQ multiplex PCR was the method, and the copy in TCRdb shows in-frame clones only, minus some. The sample yields hundreds of thousands of clones, around 87% seen once. After removal of 1 base from V and 4 bases from J, the junction contained 7 bases not matched to a gene. The V gene's germline CDR1 is SGHTA and CDR2 FQGNSA. CDR3 length: 15 residues. The sample also formed part of further work on human thymus T cells. Per that paper: In corrective heart surgery, resections were taken, and these provided the thymus tissue. There appeared to be biased usage of V and J genes in thymic and blood repertoires. Thymic repertoires from unrelated individuals overlapped highly, related research reported.

The specimen sequenced was thymocytes. This clonotype was obtained from a boy under two years old with a congenital heart defect. The rearrangement joins TRBV7-2 to TRBJ2-7, with TRBD1 identical over 7 bases. CDR3 DNA sequence: TGTGCCAGCAGCTTAGAGAGGGGGCTCGGGTACGAGCAGTACTTC. Translated: CASSLERGLGYEQYF.